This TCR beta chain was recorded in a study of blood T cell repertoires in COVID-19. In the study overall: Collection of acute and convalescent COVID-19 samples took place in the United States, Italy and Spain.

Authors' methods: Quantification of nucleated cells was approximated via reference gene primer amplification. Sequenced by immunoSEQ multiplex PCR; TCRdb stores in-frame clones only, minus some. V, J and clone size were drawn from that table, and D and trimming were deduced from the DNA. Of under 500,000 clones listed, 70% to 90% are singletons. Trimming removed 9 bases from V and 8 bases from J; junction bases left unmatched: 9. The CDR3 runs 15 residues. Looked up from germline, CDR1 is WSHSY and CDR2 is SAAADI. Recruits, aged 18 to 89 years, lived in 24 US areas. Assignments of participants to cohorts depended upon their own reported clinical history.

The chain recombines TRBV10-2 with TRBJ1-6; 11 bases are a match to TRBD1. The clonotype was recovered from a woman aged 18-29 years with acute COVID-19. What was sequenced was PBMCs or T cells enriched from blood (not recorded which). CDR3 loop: CASTLSGQGDSPLHF. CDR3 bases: TGCGCCAGTACACTCTCGGGACAGGGGGATTCACCCCTCCACTTT.